One and the same sample provided the 22 T cell receptor beta chains below, sequenced in a study of T cell responses to AZD1222 COVID-19 vaccine. The assay was immunoSEQ multiplex PCR, and TCRdb's table has in-frame clones only and misses some. Among tens of thousands of clones listed, roughly 90% were seen once. The material was peripheral blood, obtained on day 0 of AZD1222 vaccination. All receptors derive from an adult in good health.

The V call is TRBV7-9, the J call TRBJ1-1; possible D gene TRBD1, 5 bases. CDR1 is SEHNR and CDR2 is FQNEAQ in the germline V gene (reference sequence). Trimming took 2 bases from V and 5 from J, leaving 15 bases between them. The CDR3 runs 15 residues. CDR3 amino acids: CASSLSGALGTEAFF. The CDR3 bases are TGTGCCAGCAGCTTATCTGGGGCCTTAGGGACTGAAGCTTTCTTT. The full variable domain, completed using reference TRBV7-9 and TRBJ1-1, is DTGVSQNPRHKITKRGQNVTFRCDPISEHNRLYWYRQTLGQGPEFLTYFQNEAQLEKSRLLSDRFSAERPKGSFSTLEIQRTEQGDSAMYLCASSLSGALGTEAFFGQGTRLTVV.

This clone came up once. This chain joins TRBV11-3 and TRBJ1-6; tentatively, D is TRBD1 (5 bases). Germline V gene data show CDR1 as SGHNT and CDR2 as YENEEA. CDR3 length: 16 residues. V was shortened by 6 bases and J by 5 bases, with 17 bases between the two germline ends. The CDR3 region is CASRYQEGPNNSPLHF. The CDR3 region has the DNA TGTGCCAGCAGATATCAAGAGGGGCCCAATAATTCACCCCTCCACTTT. Filled out from reference TRBV11-3 and TRBJ1-6, the complete variable domain reads EAGVVQSPRYKIIEKKQPVAFWCNPISGHNTLYWYLQNLGQGPELLIRYENEEAVDDSQLPKDRFSAERLKGVDSTLKIQPAELGDSAVYLCASRYQEGPNNSPLHFGNGTRLTVT.

This clone showed up just a few times. The chain is built from TRBV5-6 and TRBJ2-7; D may be TRBD1 or TRBD2 (5 bases each). The germline V gene has CDR1 SGHDT and CDR2 YYEEEE. The V gene lost 3 bases and the J gene lost 2 bases, with 12 bases spanning the gap. There are 14 residues in the CDR3. DNA of the CDR3: TGTGCCAGCAGCTACGGGACGGCCGCCTACGAGCAGTACTTC. Residues: CASSYGTAAYEQYF.

The V and J genes are TRBV3-1 (or the pseudogene TRBV3-2) and TRBJ2-3; D unclear. The V and J ends lost 4 bases and 2 bases respectively, with 10 bases between them. The germline CDR1 and CDR2 sequences are LGHDT and YNNKEL (reference sequence). The CDR3 totals 14 residues. The chain's CDR3 is CASSPPGHTDTQYF. The CDR3 nucleotides read TGTGCCAGCAGCCCACCCGGGCACACAGATACGCAGTATTTT.

The rearrangement uses TRBV6-1 and TRBJ1-1; D is ambiguous. V dropped 2 bases and J dropped 1 base, with 8 bases sitting between them. The CDR3 contains 14 residues. Germline CDR1 and CDR2: MNHNS and SASEGT. The CDR3 region has the DNA TGTGCCAGCAGTGAAAGGTGGACGAACACTGAAGCTTTCTTT. It is translated as CASSERWTNTEAFF.

The rearrangement joins TRBV7-9 to TRBJ1-3, with a tentative D call TRBD1 (5 bases). Per the germline V gene, CDR1 is SEHNR and CDR2 is FQNEAQ (reference sequence). V lost 5 bases and J 6 bases, leaving 23 bases between the germline ends. The CDR3 sequence is 17 residues long. CDR3 amino acids: CASSNRRINPAINTIYF. Written as DNA, the CDR3 is TGTGCCAGCAGCAACAGGCGGATTAACCCAGCTATAAACACCATATATTTT. Full variable domain (remainder filled in from reference TRBV7-9 and TRBJ1-3): DTGVSQNPRHKITKRGQNVTFRCDPISEHNRLYWYRQTLGQGPEFLTYFQNEAQLEKSRLLSDRFSAERPKGSFSTLEIQRTEQGDSAMYLCASSNRRINPAINTIYFGEGSWLTVV.

This chain joins TRBV5-1 and TRBJ2-1; D gene unclear. The length of the CDR3 is 13 residues. Trimming shortened V by 0 bases and J by 5 bases, and 6 bases separated the two germline ends. Looked up from germline, CDR1 is SGHRS and CDR2 is YFSETQ. CDR3 region: CASSLASNNEQFF. The CDR3 DNA reads as TGCGCCAGCAGCTTGGCCAGTAACAATGAGCAGTTCTTC.

The chain couples TRBV6-6 to TRBJ1-2, with unresolved D. Trimming pared 6 bases from V and 1 base from J, leaving 15 bases between. CDR3 length: 15 residues. Germline V CDR1 and CDR2: MNHNY, SVGAGI (reference sequence). The CDR3 nucleotides are TGTGCCAGCAGCGCCGGGGAGGTAATTAACTATGGCTACACCTTC. Its protein product is CASSAGEVINYGYTF.

The chain is built from TRBV12-5 and TRBJ2-3; D may match TRBD1 or TRBD2 (5 bases each). Per germline, CDR1 LGHNT and CDR2 FRNRAP. V gave up 0 bases and J gave up 4 bases, with 5 bases separating them. The CDR3 has 13 residues. CDR3 sequence: CASGLVGADTQYF. DNA of the CDR3: TGTGCTAGTGGTTTGGTGGGGGCAGATACGCAGTATTTT.

This sequence joins TRBV11-3 and TRBJ2-7; maybe TRBD2 (5 bases). V dropped 5 bases and J dropped 1 base, with 21 bases sitting between them. This CDR3 comprises 17 residues. Germline CDR1 SGHNT, CDR2 YENEEA. CDR3 loop: CASSTQSLWRGSYEQYF. Here the CDR3 DNA reads TGTGCCAGCAGCACCCAGTCCCTCTGGAGAGGGTCCTACGAGCAGTACTTC.

The V call is TRBV6-2 or TRBV6-3, the J call TRBJ2-1; possible D gene TRBD2, 6 bases. Between the trimmed V and J ends, which lost 4 bases and 5 bases, there was a span of 18 bases. The germline V gene encodes CDR1 MNHEY and CDR2 SVGEGT. The CDR3 consists of 16 residues. CDR3 sequence: CASSFLLANDHNEQFF. CDR3 DNA sequence: TGTGCCAGCAGTTTCTTACTAGCTAATGATCACAATGAGCAGTTCTTC.

The chain couples TRBV30 to TRBJ1-2, with TRBD1 matching over 8 bases. This CDR3 has 15 amino acids. The V gene end was trimmed by 1 base and the J gene end by 6 bases; junction bases not matched to a gene: 10. Germline-derived CDR1 and CDR2 are GTSNPN and SVGIG (reference sequence). In nucleotides, the CDR3 is TGTGCCTGGAGTGGCCGGTTGAGGACAGGGAATGGCTACACCTTC. It yields the protein CAWSGRLRTGNGYTF.

The rearrangement joins TRBV5-1 to TRBJ1-5; D may be TRBD1 (6 bases). Germline V gene data show CDR1 as SGHRS and CDR2 as YFSETQ. Trimming shortened V by 3 bases and J by 0 bases, and 13 bases separated the two germline ends. This CDR3 comprises 16 residues. CDR3 DNA: TGCGCCAGCAGCTCCCGGGACACTTATAGCAATCAGCCCCAGCATTTT. It is translated as CASSSRDTYSNQPQHF.

This chain joins TRBV6-6 and TRBJ1-2, with a weak D call TRBD1 (5 bases). CDR1 and CDR2 from the germline V gene are MNHNY and SVGAGI (reference sequence). Between the trimmed V and J ends, which lost 10 bases and 6 bases, there was a span of 21 bases. CDR3 length equals 14 residues. CDR3 in DNA: TGTGCCACCTTCGACGTGGGGGAGCGCCATGGCTACACCTTC. It is translated as CATFDVGERHGYTF.

The V and J genes are TRBV18 and TRBJ2-5, with 8 bases matching TRBD1. The CDR3 runs 15 residues. Trimming at V came to 3 bases and at J to 2 bases, leaving 5 bases not matched to a gene. Germline loops: CDR1 KGHSH, CDR2 LQKENI. CDR3 in amino acids: CASSPQQGGQETQYF. The CDR3 DNA reads TGTGCCAGCTCACCCCAACAGGGGGGTCAAGAGACCCAGTACTTC.

The V and J genes are TRBV5-1 and TRBJ1-6, with no clear D. Germline-derived CDR1 and CDR2 are SGHRS and YFSETQ. V was cut by 1 base and J by 0 bases, with 11 bases left in between. The CDR3 is 17 residues long. In DNA, the CDR3 is TGCGCCAGCAGCTTGTCGTCCGGGAGCTCCTATAATTCACCCCTCCACTTT. Translating it yields CASSLSSGSSYNSPLHF. Full variable domain (outside the CDR3, taken from reference TRBV5-1 and TRBJ1-6): KAGVTQTPRYLIKTRGQQVTLSCSPISGHRSVSWYQQTPGQGLQFLFEYFSETQRNKGNFPGRFSGRQFSNSRSEMNVSTLELGDSALYLCASSLSSGSSYNSPLHFGNGTRLTVT.

The V and J genes are TRBV10-3 and TRBJ1-5; D ambiguous. V was pared by 7 bases and J by 3 bases, with 13 bases between. The CDR3 has 14 amino acids. Germline V gene data show CDR1 as ENHRY and CDR2 as SYGVKD. The CDR3: CAITPEPFNQPQHF. In DNA, the CDR3 is TGTGCCATCACCCCAGAACCTTTCAATCAGCCCCAGCATTTT.

The V call is TRBV19, the J call TRBJ1-2; D remains ambiguous. Deletions cut 4 bases from V and 8 bases from J, with 14 bases between. The CDR3 contains 13 residues. Germline V gives CDR1 LNHDA, CDR2 SQIVND (reference sequence). The CDR3 reads CASSTDQGGGYTF. The CDR3, as DNA: TGTGCCAGTAGTACGGACCAAGGCGGGGGCTACACCTTC.

The chain has TRBV7-2 and TRBJ1-6; 7 positions match TRBD1. The germline V gene encodes CDR1 SGHTA and CDR2 FQGNSA. V trimming: 1 base; J trimming: 4 bases; junction bases outside the gene matches: 1. This CDR3 region has 15 residues. The CDR3 loop reads CASSLETGYNSPLHF. The CDR3 DNA is TGTGCCAGCAGCTTAGAGACAGGGTATAATTCACCCCTCCACTTT.

This clone was observed a single time. The chain couples TRBV12-3 or TRBV12-4 to TRBJ1-1; D possibly corresponds to TRBD1 (5 bases). This CDR3 spans 13 amino acids. The V end was cut by 3 bases, the J end by 5 bases, with 10 bases between. As DNA, the CDR3 is TGTGCCAGCAGTTTTGATCGGGGGACTGAAGCTTTCTTT. Amino acids: CASSFDRGTEAFF.

V usage is TRBV6-5 and J usage is TRBJ2-7; D may be TRBD2 (6 bases). The CDR3 loop spans 14 amino acids. Deletions cut 6 bases from V and 3 bases from J, with 15 bases between. Germline lookup yields CDR1 MNHEY and CDR2 SVGAGI. CDR3 loop: CASRSGLAIYEQYF. The CDR3 region has the DNA TGTGCCAGCAGATCCGGGCTAGCGATCTACGAGCAGTACTTC.

The chain joins TRBV6-4 to TRBJ1-1; D is possibly TRBD1 (6 bases). The CDR3 length is 14 residues. V dropped 5 bases and J dropped 11 bases, with 21 bases sitting between them. CDR1 is MRHNA, CDR2 SNTAGT, per germline. The CDR3 reads CASSPSEGGLRAFF. As DNA, the CDR3 is TGTGCCAGCAGTCCCTCCGAGGGGGGGCTCAGGGCTTTCTTT.